This T cell receptor (beta chain) was identified in a study of OX40 agonist ivuxolimab in advanced cancers. Study observations and caveats: Among some nonresponders, normalized T-cell clonal expansion was also low.

Only in-frame clones appear in the TCRdb table, and some are missing; sequencing was by immunoSEQ multiplex PCR. The sample contains just under 100,000 clones, around 94% of which appear only once. In the case of this clone: The antigen remains undetermined.

Germline V gives CDR1 SGHTA, CDR2 FQGNSA. With 5 bases removed from V and 4 bases from J, the gap between germline ends came to 6 bases. The CDR3 contains 12 residues. The TCR was taken from an adult with an advanced solid tumor such as melanoma, head and neck, liver or kidney cancer. V and J are TRBV7-2 and TRBJ1-5; no definite D call. The sample consisted of CD4+ or CD8+ T cells sorted from blood, taken in a trial of the OX40 agonist ivuxolimab. CDR3 in DNA: TGTGCCAGCAGCATCCCGAATCAGCCCCAGCATTTT. As protein: CASSIPNQPQHF.